The 3 T cell receptor beta chains below all came from one sample that was sequenced in a study of T cell responses to AZD1222 COVID-19 vaccine. Profiling relied on immunoSEQ multiplex PCR, and the TCRdb table lists in-frame clones only, not all of them. The table has approximately 92,000 clones, approximately 84% seen once. The sequencing used peripheral blood, collected on day 0 of AZD1222 vaccination. These receptors all come from an adult in good health.

V gene TRBV6-5 combines with J gene TRBJ1-3; the D gene is possibly TRBD1 (6 bases). The CDR3 extends over 14 amino acids. Germline CDR1 and CDR2: MNHEY and SVGAGI. Trimming shortened V by 7 bases and J by 6 bases, and 16 bases separated the two germline ends. The CDR3 bases are TGTGCCAGCATGTACAGGGAGGGGGAAAACACCATATATTTT. Protein sequence: CASMYREGENTIYF.

The rearrangement joins TRBV2 to TRBJ2-1; 10 bases line up with TRBD2. Losses at the gene ends were 4 bases for V and 10 bases for J; bases not matched to a gene: 10. CDR3 length: 15 amino acids. CDR1 and CDR2 from the germline V gene are SNHLY and FYNNEI. The DNA of the CDR3 is TGTGCCAGCAGTGGAGCTAGCGGGGGCCTGGGAGAGCAGTTCTTC. This sequence encodes CASSGASGGLGEQFF.

This clone has a single count. The rearrangement uses TRBV7-9 and TRBJ2-1; 11 bases map to TRBD2. V dropped 4 bases and J dropped 2; count of bases not matched to a gene: 1. CDR1 SEHNR and CDR2 FQNEAQ come from the germline V gene (reference sequence). The CDR3 covers 15 residues. The DNA for the CDR3 is TGTGCCAGCAGCTCTAGCGGGAGGACCTACAATGAGCAGTTCTTC. Encoded protein: CASSSSGRTYNEQFF.